The 6 T cell receptor beta chains given below trace back to one sample, sequenced in a study of shared clonotypes between healthy human individuals (TCRdb year 2020). The library relied on the immunoSEQ multiplex PCR assay. The immuneACCESS repertoire file appears here via TCRdb, limited to in-frame rearrangements. These files lack a portion of the clones; in checked studies, under half of the deficit traces to unresolved V genes, and the cause of the others is not known. For this sample there are approximately 2,300,000 clones; 92% appear just once. In total, the top ten clones hold roughly 0.34% of the sample. The material sequenced was naive CD4+ T cells from PBMCs. The sample's cell subset or site label, decoded: CD45RA+ positively selected. These receptors originate from a man aged 18 to 35 in good health. Some clones in this sample may be carry-over from other donors' samples.

The J gene is TRBJ1-2, the V gene TRBV7-9; D gene uncertain. Trimming cost V 3 bases and J 5 bases, with 4 bases left between them. The CDR3 totals 11 residues. The germline V gene has CDR1 SEHNR and CDR2 FQNEAQ (reference sequence). CDR3 protein: CASSFSYGYTF. DNA of the CDR3: TGTGCCAGCAGCTTCAGTTATGGCTACACCTTC.

The chain combines TRBV19 with TRBJ1-1; TRBD1 matches 8 bases. Losses at the gene ends were 3 bases for V and 4 bases for J; bases not matched to a gene: 10. The V gene's germline CDR1 is LNHDA and CDR2 SQIVND (reference sequence). CDR3 length: 16 amino acids. CDR3 loop: CASSMWGGQALTEAFF. The CDR3 coding sequence is TGTGCCAGTAGTATGTGGGGGGGACAGGCCCTCACTGAAGCTTTCTTT.

With regard to this clone: The same CDR3 also results from other DNA sequences found in this sample. This chain links TRBV28 with TRBJ2-1, with D unclear. The CDR3 length is 14 residues. CDR1 is MDHEN and CDR2 is SYDVKM in the germline V gene. V lost 1 base, J lost 0 bases, and 4 bases lay in between. The CDR3 region has the DNA TGTGCCAGCAGTTTATCGCCCTCCTACAATGAGCAGTTCTTC. Translation gives CASSLSPSYNEQFF.

This chain joins TRBV27 and TRBJ2-5; 11 bases agree with TRBD2. The CDR3 consists of 14 residues. Germline CDR1 MNHEY, CDR2 SMNVEV (reference sequence). V lost 6 bases, J lost 7 bases, and 7 bases stayed unmatched. The CDR3 DNA sequence: TGTGCCAGCAGGACACTAGCGGGAGTGGGGACCCAGTACTTC. Residues: CASRTLAGVGTQYF.

This chain joins TRBV27 and TRBJ1-1; TRBD1 might be the D (5 bases). V lost 7 bases to trimming and J lost 4 bases, with 16 bases between them. Per germline, CDR1 MNHEY and CDR2 SMNVEV (reference sequence). The CDR3 totals 14 residues. CDR3 sequence: CASKGRGPPTEAFF. Written as DNA, the CDR3 is TGTGCCAGCAAGGGGCGGGGTCCTCCCACTGAAGCTTTCTTT.

This chain connects TRBV5-5 to TRBJ1-3; D may be TRBD1 (5 bases). Per germline, CDR1 SGHKS and CDR2 YYEKEE (reference sequence). The CDR3 covers 14 residues. Trimming stripped 1 base from V and 8 bases from J, with 13 bases between. The CDR3 region has the DNA TGTGCCAGCAGCTTGATAAGGGGAAGGGACACCATATATTTT. Amino acid sequence: CASSLIRGRDTIYF.